This entry concerns a single T cell receptor beta chain. Those who participated ranged in age from about 18 to 95 years and resided in about two dozen US areas. Cohort placement rested on clinical history that participants reported themselves. Cohort 3 donors were reported recovered after two negative PCRs, clearance, or symptom resolution. The CDR3 is 10 residues long. Trimming removed 3 bases from V and 11 bases from J, with 10 bases in between. Germline-derived CDR1 and CDR2 are SQVTM and ANQGSEA. This sample was included in a study of blood T cell repertoires in COVID-19. As handled by the study authors: Amplification from reference gene primers served as the basis for estimated nucleated cell counts. The table came from immunoSEQ multiplex PCR; TCRdb's copy has only in-frame clones and leaves some out. V, J and clone size reflect that table, while D and trimming were determined from the DNA. Among approximately 170,000 clones listed, about 80% were seen once.

This rearrangement joins TRBV29-1 to TRBJ1-1; TRBD1 is a possible D gene (5 bases). The clonotype was recovered from a man aged 50 or older who had recovered from COVID-19. The sample taken for sequencing was PBMCs or T cells enriched from blood (not recorded which). CDR3 amino acids: CSVDMGGAFF. DNA for the CDR3: TGCAGCGTTGATATGGGGGGGGCTTTCTTT.